This T cell receptor (beta chain) was captured by sequencing in a study of blood T cell repertoires in COVID-19. Study in general: Acute and convalescent COVID-19 samples came from the United States, Italy and Spain.

Germline loops: CDR1 GTSNPN, CDR2 SVGIG (reference sequence). CDR3 length equals 13 residues. Trimming took off 1 base at V and 0 bases at J, with 6 bases between the two ends. TCRdb's copy holds only in-frame clones and misses some; the assay was immunoSEQ multiplex PCR. Among some 250,000 clones listed, roughly 86% were seen once. The sequence derives from a woman between 25 and 40 years old with acute or convalescent COVID-19. The source material was peripheral blood. This rearrangement joins TRBV30 to TRBJ1-1; D unclear. The CDR3 sequence is CAWSGSLNTEAFF. The CDR3 DNA is TGTGCCTGGAGTGGGAGCCTGAACACTGAAGCTTTCTTT.